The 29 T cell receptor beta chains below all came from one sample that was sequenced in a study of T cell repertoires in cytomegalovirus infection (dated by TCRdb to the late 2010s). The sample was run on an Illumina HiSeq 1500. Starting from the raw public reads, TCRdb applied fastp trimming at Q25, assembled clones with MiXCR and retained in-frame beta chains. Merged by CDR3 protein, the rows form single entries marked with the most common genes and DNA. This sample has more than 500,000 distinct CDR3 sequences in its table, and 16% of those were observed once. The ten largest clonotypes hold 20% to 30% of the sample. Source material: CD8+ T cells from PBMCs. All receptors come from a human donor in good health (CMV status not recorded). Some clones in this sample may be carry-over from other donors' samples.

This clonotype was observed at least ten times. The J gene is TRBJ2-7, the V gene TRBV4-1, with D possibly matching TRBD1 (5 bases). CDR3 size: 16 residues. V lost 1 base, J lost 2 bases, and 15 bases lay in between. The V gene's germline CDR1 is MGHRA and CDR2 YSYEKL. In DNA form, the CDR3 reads TGCGCCAGCAGCCAAGTCCGGACACCCCTTCCCTACGAGCAGTACTTC. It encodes CASSQVRTPLPYEQYF.

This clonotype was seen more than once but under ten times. The CDR3: CASSDSGVSSYEQYF. CDR3 DNA sequence: TGCGCCAGCAGCGACTCAGGAGTGAGCTCCTACGAGCAGTACTTC. V gene TRBV5-1 combines with J gene TRBJ2-7; D not resolved. Germline CDR1 SGHRS, CDR2 YFSETQ. This CDR3 has 15 residues. Trimming took off 4 bases at V and 0 bases at J, with 14 bases between the two ends.

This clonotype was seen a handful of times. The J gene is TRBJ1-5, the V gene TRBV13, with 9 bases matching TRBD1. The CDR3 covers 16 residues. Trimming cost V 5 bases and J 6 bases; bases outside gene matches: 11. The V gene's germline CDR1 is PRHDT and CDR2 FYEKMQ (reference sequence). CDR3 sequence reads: CASSNARDRESQPQHF. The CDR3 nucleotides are TGTGCCAGCAGCAACGCCCGGGACAGGGAGAGTCAGCCCCAGCATTTT.

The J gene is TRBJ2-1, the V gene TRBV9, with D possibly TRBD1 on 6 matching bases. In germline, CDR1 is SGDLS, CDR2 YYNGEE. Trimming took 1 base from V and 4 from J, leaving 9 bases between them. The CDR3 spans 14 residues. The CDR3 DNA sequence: TGTGCCAGCAGCGTAATTGACAGGTACAATGAGCAGTTCTTC. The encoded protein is CASSVIDRYNEQFF.

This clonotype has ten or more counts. This CDR3 reads CASSESIWRADQPQHF. For the CDR3, the DNA is TGTGCCAGCAGTGAATCAATATGGCGAGCGGATCAGCCCCAGCATTTT. The gene calls are TRBV6-1 and TRBJ1-5; D is undetermined. Germline-derived CDR1 and CDR2 are MNHNS and SASEGT. The germline V and J ends were trimmed by 2 bases and 5 bases, with 16 bases remaining between them. The CDR3 runs to 16 residues.

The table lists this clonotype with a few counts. The CDR3 spells CASSQDQGRHTEAFF. The CDR3 DNA reads TGTGCCAGCAGCCAAGACCAGGGTAGGCACACTGAAGCTTTCTTT. The V and J genes are TRBV3-1 and TRBJ1-1; tentatively, D is TRBD1 (5 bases). Trimming removed 0 bases from V and 3 bases from J, with 11 bases in between. Germline V lookup: CDR1 LGHDT, CDR2 YNNKEL (reference sequence). The CDR3 is made up of 15 amino acids.

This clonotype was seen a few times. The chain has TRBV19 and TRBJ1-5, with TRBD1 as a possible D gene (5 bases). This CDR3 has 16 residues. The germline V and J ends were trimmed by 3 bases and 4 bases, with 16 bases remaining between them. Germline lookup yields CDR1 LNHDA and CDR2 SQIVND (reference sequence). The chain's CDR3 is CASSISLQGINQPQHF. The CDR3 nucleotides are TGTGCCAGTAGTATTTCGTTGCAGGGCATTAATCAGCCCCAGCATTTT.

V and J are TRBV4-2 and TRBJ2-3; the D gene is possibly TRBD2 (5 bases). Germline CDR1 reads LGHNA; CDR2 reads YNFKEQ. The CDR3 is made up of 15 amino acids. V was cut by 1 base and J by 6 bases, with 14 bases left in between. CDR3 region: CASSQGQGSPDTQYF. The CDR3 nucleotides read TGTGCCAGCAGCCAAGGACAAGGGAGTCCGGATACGCAGTATTTT.

CDR3 in DNA: TGTGCCAGCAGCGGGACAGGGGTTGCGACCCAGTACTTC. As protein: CASSGTGVATQYF. The rearrangement uses TRBV6-1 and TRBJ2-5; 10 positions agree with TRBD1. Germline CDR1 MNHNS, CDR2 SASEGT. The CDR3 is 13 amino acids. V was pared by 6 bases and J by 7 bases, with 5 bases of the junction left unmatched.

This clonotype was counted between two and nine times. The CDR3 DNA follows: TGTGCCAGTAGTATGGTAGAGGTGAAGGGGCCCGAGGATCAGCCCCAGCATTTT. It specifies CASSMVEVKGPEDQPQHF. The chain has TRBV19 and TRBJ1-5; D is perhaps TRBD1 (5 bases). This CDR3 comprises 18 residues. Germline values: CDR1 LNHDA, CDR2 SQIVND (reference sequence). Deletions cut 3 bases from V and 5 bases from J, with 23 bases between.

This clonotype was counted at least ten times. The CDR3 DNA follows: TGTGCCAGCAGCTTAGTGACGCGGAGTGAAAAACTGTTTTTT. Encoded protein: CASSLVTRSEKLFF. The rearrangement links TRBV7-8 to TRBJ1-4, with no clear D. The germline V and J ends were trimmed by 1 base and 7 bases, with 10 bases remaining between them. The CDR3 is 14 amino acids. Germline CDR1 is SGHVS and CDR2 is FQNEAQ.

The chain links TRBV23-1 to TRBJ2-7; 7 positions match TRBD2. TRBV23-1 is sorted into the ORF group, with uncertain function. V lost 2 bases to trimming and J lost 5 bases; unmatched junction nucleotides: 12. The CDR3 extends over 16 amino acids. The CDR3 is CASSQDTLAECHEQYF. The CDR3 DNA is TGCGCCAGCAGTCAAGATACGCTAGCGGAATGCCACGAGCAGTACTTC.

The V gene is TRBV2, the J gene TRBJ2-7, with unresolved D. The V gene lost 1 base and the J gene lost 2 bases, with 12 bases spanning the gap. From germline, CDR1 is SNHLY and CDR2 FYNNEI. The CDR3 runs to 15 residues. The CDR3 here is CASSEGNSLAYEQYV. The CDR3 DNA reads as TGTGCCAGCAGTGAAGGTAACAGCCTGGCCTACGAGCAGTACGTC.

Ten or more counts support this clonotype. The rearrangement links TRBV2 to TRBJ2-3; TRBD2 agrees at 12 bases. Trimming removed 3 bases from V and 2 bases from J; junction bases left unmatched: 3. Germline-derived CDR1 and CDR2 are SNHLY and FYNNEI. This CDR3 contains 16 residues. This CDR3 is CASSEGLAGFTDTQYF. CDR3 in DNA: TGTGCCAGCAGTGAGGGACTAGCGGGCTTCACAGATACGCAGTATTTT.

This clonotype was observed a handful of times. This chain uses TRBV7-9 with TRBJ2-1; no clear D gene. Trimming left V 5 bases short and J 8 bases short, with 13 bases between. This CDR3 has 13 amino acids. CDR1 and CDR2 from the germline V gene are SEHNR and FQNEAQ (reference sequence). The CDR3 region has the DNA TGTGCCAGCAGCGCTGATCCTGTGGATGAGCAGTTCTTC. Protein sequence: CASSADPVDEQFF.

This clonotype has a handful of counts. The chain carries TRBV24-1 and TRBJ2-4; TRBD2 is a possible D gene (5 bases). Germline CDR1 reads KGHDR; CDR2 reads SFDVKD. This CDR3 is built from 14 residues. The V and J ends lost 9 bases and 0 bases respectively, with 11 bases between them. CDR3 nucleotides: TGTGCCACCGCGCCCGGGGAAGCCAAAAACATTCAGTACTTC. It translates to CATAPGEAKNIQYF.

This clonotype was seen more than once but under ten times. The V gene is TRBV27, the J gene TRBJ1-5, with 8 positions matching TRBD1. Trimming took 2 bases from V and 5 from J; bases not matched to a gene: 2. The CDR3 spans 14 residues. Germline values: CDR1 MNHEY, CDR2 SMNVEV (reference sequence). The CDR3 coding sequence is TGTGCCAGCAGTTTAACAGGGGGGCATCAGCCCCAGCATTTT. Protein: CASSLTGGHQPQHF.

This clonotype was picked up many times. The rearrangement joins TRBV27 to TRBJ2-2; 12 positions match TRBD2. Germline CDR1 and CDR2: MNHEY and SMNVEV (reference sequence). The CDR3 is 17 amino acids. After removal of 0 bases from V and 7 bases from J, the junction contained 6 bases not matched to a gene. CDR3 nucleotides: TGTGCCAGCAGTTTATCGAAGACTAGCGGGAGCGTCGGGGAGCTGTTTTTT. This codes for CASSLSKTSGSVGELFF.

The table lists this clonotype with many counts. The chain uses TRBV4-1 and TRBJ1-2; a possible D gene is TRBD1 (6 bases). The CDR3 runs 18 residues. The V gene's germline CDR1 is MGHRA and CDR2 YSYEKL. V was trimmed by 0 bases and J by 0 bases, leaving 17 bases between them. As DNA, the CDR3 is TGCGCCAGCAGCCAAGAGCCCCGCGGACAGCCCTCTAACTATGGCTACACCTTC. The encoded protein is CASSQEPRGQPSNYGYTF.

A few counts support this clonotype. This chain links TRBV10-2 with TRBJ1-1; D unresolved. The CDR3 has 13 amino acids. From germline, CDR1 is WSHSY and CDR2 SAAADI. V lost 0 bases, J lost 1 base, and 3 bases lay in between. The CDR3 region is CASSESSNTEAFF. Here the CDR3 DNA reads TGCGCCAGCAGTGAGTCGTCGAACACTGAAGCTTTCTTT.

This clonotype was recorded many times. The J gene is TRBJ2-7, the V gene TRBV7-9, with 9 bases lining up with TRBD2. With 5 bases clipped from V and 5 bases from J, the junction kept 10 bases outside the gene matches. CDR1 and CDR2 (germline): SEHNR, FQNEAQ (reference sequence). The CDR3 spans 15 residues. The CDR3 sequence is CASSPRDSGRDEQYF. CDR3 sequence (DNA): TGTGCCAGCAGCCCCCGGGATAGCGGGAGAGACGAGCAGTACTTC.

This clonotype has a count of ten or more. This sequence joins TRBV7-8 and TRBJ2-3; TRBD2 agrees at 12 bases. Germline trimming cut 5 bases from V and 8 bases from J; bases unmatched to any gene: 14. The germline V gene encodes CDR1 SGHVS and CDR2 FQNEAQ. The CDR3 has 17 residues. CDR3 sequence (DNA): TGTGCCAGCAGCGCGGATCCTCTAGCGGGAGGGCAGGGTACGCAGTATTTT. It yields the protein CASSADPLAGGQGTQYF.

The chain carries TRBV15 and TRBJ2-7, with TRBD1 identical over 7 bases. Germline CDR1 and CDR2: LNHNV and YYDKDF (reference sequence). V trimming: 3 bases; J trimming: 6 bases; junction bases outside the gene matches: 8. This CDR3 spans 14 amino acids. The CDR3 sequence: CATSSRQGQGEQYF. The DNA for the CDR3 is TGTGCCACCAGCAGCCGACAGGGTCAAGGCGAGCAGTACTTC.

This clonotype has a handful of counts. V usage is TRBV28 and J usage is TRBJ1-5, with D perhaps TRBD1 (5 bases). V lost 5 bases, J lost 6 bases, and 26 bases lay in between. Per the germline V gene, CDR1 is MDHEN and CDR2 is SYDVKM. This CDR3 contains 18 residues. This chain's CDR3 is CASSRLSATARIFQPQHF. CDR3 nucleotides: TGTGCCAGCAGTCGACTATCGGCGACAGCGCGAATTTTTCAGCCCCAGCATTTT.

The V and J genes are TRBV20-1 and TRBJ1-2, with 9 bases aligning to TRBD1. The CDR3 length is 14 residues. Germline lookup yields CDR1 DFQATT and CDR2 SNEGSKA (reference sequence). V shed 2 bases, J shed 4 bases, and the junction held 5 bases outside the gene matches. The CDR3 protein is CSARRTGEVYGYTF. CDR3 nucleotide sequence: TGCAGTGCTAGAAGGACAGGGGAGGTCTATGGCTACACCTTC.

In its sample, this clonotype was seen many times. This CDR3 reads CASTPGGLTNTQYF. Written as DNA, the CDR3 is TGTGCCAGCACCCCGGGGGGCCTGACAAATACGCAGTATTTT. The rearrangement joins TRBV27 to TRBJ2-3, with D tentatively TRBD2 (7 bases). Trimming left V 7 bases short and J 7 bases short, with 18 bases between. The CDR3 is 14 residues long. Germline lookup yields CDR1 MNHEY and CDR2 SMNVEV (reference sequence).

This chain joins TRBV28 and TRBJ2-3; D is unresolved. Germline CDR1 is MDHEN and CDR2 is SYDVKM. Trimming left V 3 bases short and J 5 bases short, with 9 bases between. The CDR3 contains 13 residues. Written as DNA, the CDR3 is TGTGCCAGCAGTTTTGGAACAAAAGATACGCAGTATTTT. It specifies CASSFGTKDTQYF.

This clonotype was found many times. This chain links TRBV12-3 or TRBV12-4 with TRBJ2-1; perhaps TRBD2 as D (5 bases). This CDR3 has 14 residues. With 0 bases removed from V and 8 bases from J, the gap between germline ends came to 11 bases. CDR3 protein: CASSLATGLDEQFF. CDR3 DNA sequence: TGTGCCAGCAGTTTAGCCACGGGGTTGGATGAGCAGTTCTTC.

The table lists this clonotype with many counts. The CDR3 region has the DNA TGTGCCAGCAGCTTACATCCCCCGCGTGGGGACTCCACAGATACGCAGTATTTT. Its protein product is CASSLHPPRGDSTDTQYF. The chain carries TRBV7-3 and TRBJ2-3, with a possible D match to TRBD2 (6 bases). The CDR3 length is 18 residues. From germline, CDR1 is SGHTA and CDR2 FQGTGA. The germline V and J ends were trimmed by 2 bases and 2 bases, with 20 bases remaining between them.